The 18 T cell receptor beta chains below come from one sample, sequenced in a study of early T cells in non-severe SARS-CoV-2 infection. TCRdb independently ran MiXCR on the 5' RACE reads; one entry per CDR3 protein. The table lists some 80,000 distinct CDR3 sequences, more than 4% of them singletons. The sample in question was whole blood, obtained at baseline. These receptors all stem from an adult who was a healthcare worker with PCR-confirmed SARS-CoV-2 infection or an uninfected control (not recorded which).

This clonotype appeared many times. CDR3 in amino acids: CSAREQGTTNEKLFF. The CDR3 region has the DNA TGCAGTGCTAGAGAACAGGGGACAACTAATGAAAAACTGTTTTTT. The chain has TRBV20-1 and TRBJ1-4; TRBD1 matches at 7 bases. Germline CDR1 and CDR2: DFQATT and SNEGSKA (reference sequence). V shed 0 bases and J 0 bases; nucleotides not matched to a gene: 1. The CDR3 length is 15 residues.

V and J are TRBV7-9 and TRBJ2-7; tentatively, D is TRBD1 or TRBD2 (5 bases each). Per the germline V gene, CDR1 is SEHNR and CDR2 is FQNEAQ (reference sequence). Trimming took 3 bases from V and 3 from J, leaving 15 bases between them. The CDR3 is 15 amino acids. CDR3 amino acids: CASSLSGTLSYEQYF. The CDR3, as DNA: TGTGCCAGCAGCTTGTCCGGGACCCTTAGCTACGAGCAGTACTTC.

This clonotype was recorded at least ten times. V usage is TRBV28 and J usage is TRBJ2-5; D is perhaps TRBD1 (5 bases). CDR3 length equals 14 residues. V lost 5 bases and J 7 bases, leaving 17 bases between the germline ends. CDR1 is MDHEN and CDR2 is SYDVKM in the germline V gene. DNA of the CDR3: TGTGCCAGCAGTCTAGACCCCATTAGGGGGACCCAGTACTTC. Translation gives CASSLDPIRGTQYF.

CDR3 region: CASSGRGQYF. The CDR3 DNA sequence: TGTGCCAGCAGTGGGAGGGGGCAGTACTTC. The rearrangement uses TRBV2 and TRBJ2-7; weak D call: TRBD2 (6 bases). V shed 4 bases and J shed 9 bases, with 7 bases lying between them. Germline CDR1 SNHLY, CDR2 FYNNEI. This CDR3 comprises 10 residues.

This clonotype has just a few counts. The CDR3 nucleotides are TGTGCCAGCAGTTTAATAGACGAGCAGTACTTC. Its translation: CASSLIDEQYF. The chain joins TRBV28 to TRBJ2-7; D gene uncertain. Trimming removed 2 bases from V and 5 bases from J, with 4 bases in between. Germline V gene lookup returns CDR1 MDHEN and CDR2 SYDVKM. This CDR3 is 11 amino acids long.

This clonotype was recorded a few times. The V gene is TRBV3-1, the J gene TRBJ2-2, with D perhaps TRBD1 (5 bases). Trimming stripped 0 bases from V and 5 bases from J, with 16 bases between. Germline V lookup: CDR1 LGHDT, CDR2 YNNKEL (reference sequence). The CDR3 consists of 17 residues. CDR3 coding DNA: TGTGCCAGCAGCCAAGAGAAGGGCAGGGTCCGTACCGGGGAGCTGTTTTTT. Translation gives CASSQEKGRVRTGELFF.

In this sample, this clonotype turned up a few times. The genes are TRBV28 and TRBJ1-1; D remains unclear. The V end lost 3 bases, the J end lost 3 bases, and 11 bases lay between the germline ends. Germline V gives CDR1 MDHEN, CDR2 SYDVKM. This CDR3 spans 14 amino acids. The chain's CDR3 is CASSFLSLDTEAFF. DNA of the CDR3: TGTGCCAGCAGTTTTCTCAGCTTGGACACTGAAGCTTTCTTT.

This clonotype came up many times. The chain employs TRBV27 and TRBJ2-1; TRBD2 matches 7 bases. The CDR3 is 15 residues long. V dropped 0 bases and J dropped 8; count of bases not matched to a gene: 7. Germline values: CDR1 MNHEY, CDR2 SMNVEV (reference sequence). The CDR3 loop is CASSLSWGRADEQFF. As DNA, the CDR3 is TGTGCCAGCAGTTTATCTTGGGGGAGGGCCGATGAGCAGTTCTTC.

For this clonotype: It may be a read error: a sequence one base away is much more abundant. The CDR3 coding sequence is TGTGCCAGCAGTGAGAGGACTAGCGGGAGATTAATGAACACCGGGGAGCTGTTTTTT. This sequence encodes CASSERTSGRLMNTGELFF. This chain uses TRBV6-1 with TRBJ2-2; 13 positions match TRBD2. CDR1 and CDR2 from the germline V gene are MNHNS and SASEGT. Trimming took 3 bases from V and 1 from J; bases not matched to a gene: 8. This CDR3 comprises 19 residues.

This sequence joins TRBV5-6 and TRBJ2-7, with a tentative D call TRBD2 (6 bases). The V end lost 4 bases, the J end lost 3 bases, and 17 bases lay between the germline ends. This CDR3 has 15 residues. Germline V gene data show CDR1 as SGHDT and CDR2 as YYEEEE. CDR3 protein: CASSTSQTSNYEQYF. The CDR3 DNA follows: TGTGCCAGCAGCACTAGCCAGACTAGTAACTACGAGCAGTACTTC.

This clonotype was counted only a few times. Sequence at one end of the junction differs from germline and may be a read error. The chain employs TRBV5-1 and TRBJ1-1; a weak D match, TRBD1 (6 bases). Germline V lookup: CDR1 SGHRS, CDR2 YFSETQ. This CDR3 has 14 residues. The CDR3 DNA follows: TGCGCCAGCAGCTTAGACAGGAGGAACACTGAAGTTTTCTTT. It codes for CASSLDRRNTEVFF.

This clonotype occurred a few times. The rearrangement joins TRBV5-1 to TRBJ2-7; 8 nucleotides match TRBD1. Germline assignment: CDR1 SGHRS and CDR2 YFSETQ. Germline trimming cut 4 bases from V and 0 bases from J; bases unmatched to any gene: 12. The CDR3 sequence is 17 residues long. Here the CDR3 DNA reads TGCGCCAGCAGCCCGATCGGACAGGGTGGAATCTCCTACGAGCAGTACTTC. The encoded protein is CASSPIGQGGISYEQYF.

Worth noting for this clonotype: This may stem from a read error, because a much larger clone lies one nucleotide away. The genes are TRBV5-1 and TRBJ2-5, with TRBD2 as a possible D gene (6 bases). CDR1 SGHRS and CDR2 YFSETQ come from the germline V gene. Trimming removed 0 bases from V and 3 bases from J, with 6 bases in between. The CDR3 contains 13 residues. CDR3 coding DNA: TGCGCCAGCAGCTTGGGCGGGAAAGAGACCCAGTACTTC. Translating gives CASSLGGKETQYF.

The sample holds many counts of this clonotype. This rearrangement joins TRBV6-1 to TRBJ1-5; D gene uncertain. Germline CDR1 and CDR2: MNHNS and SASEGT. The CDR3 contains 13 residues. V was clipped by 0 bases and J by 6 bases, with 6 bases between them. Written as DNA, the CDR3 is TGTGCCAGCAGTGAAGCGGCGATTCAGCCCCAGCATTTT. Residues: CASSEAAIQPQHF.

This clonotype was found a few times. V usage is TRBV29-1 and J usage is TRBJ2-3; 7 bases are a match to TRBD2. Germline loops: CDR1 SQVTM, CDR2 ANQGSEA. The V and J ends lost 7 bases and 5 bases, in that order; junction bases with no gene match: 6. This CDR3 has 12 residues. CDR3 bases: TGCAGCGCCGATGAGCGGGGAGATACGCAGTATTTT. This encodes CSADERGDTQYF.

The chain combines TRBV12-3 or TRBV12-4 with TRBJ2-3, with 11 bases matching TRBD1. This CDR3 spans 14 amino acids. V lost 10 bases and J lost 4; bases outside the gene matches: 7. CDR3: CAIGQGALADTQYF. The CDR3 nucleotides read TGTGCCATTGGACAGGGGGCGCTTGCAGATACGCAGTATTTT.

This clonotype was recorded a few times. The chain recombines TRBV5-6 with TRBJ2-1; 10 nucleotides match TRBD2. Trimming cost V 7 bases and J 0 bases; bases outside gene matches: 4. Germline lookup yields CDR1 SGHDT and CDR2 YYEEEE. The CDR3 runs 15 residues. The CDR3 spells CASDRLAGSYNEQFF. CDR3 coding DNA: TGTGCCAGCGATCGACTAGCGGGCTCCTACAATGAGCAGTTCTTC.

This clonotype has just a few counts. This rearrangement joins TRBV5-1 to TRBJ2-7; D possibly corresponds to TRBD2 (6 bases). The V gene's germline CDR1 is SGHRS and CDR2 YFSETQ. This CDR3 is built from 15 residues. V lost 0 bases, J lost 2 bases, and 12 bases lay in between. The chain's CDR3 is CASSLVPGDPYEQYF. Here the CDR3 DNA reads TGCGCCAGCAGCTTGGTTCCGGGAGATCCCTACGAGCAGTACTTC.